This TCR beta chain derives from a study of response to subunit inactivated influenza vaccine. Study-level points and caveats: It was the authors' suggestion that each seasonal influenza vaccination recruits few new T cells.

TCRdb analysed the RT-PCR reads with MiXCR anew, one entry per CDR3 protein. Found here are 500,000 to 600,000 distinct CDR3 sequences, approximately 7.7% of them singletons; the top ten hold approximately 13%. The germline V gene encodes CDR1 MNHEY and CDR2 SVGEGT. V was trimmed by 0 bases and J by 0 bases, leaving 9 bases between them. The CDR3 contains 16 residues. This clonotype was observed a handful of times. Its specificity is unknown. The chain employs TRBV6-2 or TRBV6-3 and TRBJ2-1; a possible D gene is TRBD1 (5 bases). The sequencing here drew on PBMCs from blood, taken about 24 months after vaccination. The clonotype was recovered from a man between 50 and 69 years old who received an inactivated influenza vaccine. The CDR3 DNA follows: TGTGCCAGCAGTTACTCAATAGGGGCCTCCTACAATGAGCAGTTCTTC. Translating gives CASSYSIGASYNEQFF.